The 28 T cell receptor beta chains below come from one sample, sequenced in a study of T-cell memory formation after mild COVID-19. TCRdb independently ran MiXCR on the 5' RACE reads; one entry per CDR3 protein. This sample has some 290,000 distinct CDR3 sequences, with 16% found just once. Material: PBMCs or a T cell subset sorted from them (not recorded which). Receptor source: a man younger than 30 who had mild COVID-19 (a few samples of this study predate the infection). Cell type and time point are not known.

This clonotype has just a few counts. V usage is TRBV29-1 and J usage is TRBJ2-1, with TRBD1 identical over 7 bases. V trimming: 4 bases; J trimming: 7 bases; junction bases outside the gene matches: 7. The CDR3 has 13 amino acids. CDR1 and CDR2 (germline): SQVTM, ANQGSEA. The CDR3 sequence is CSVGVTGLNEQFF. In DNA form, the CDR3 reads TGCAGCGTTGGGGTGACAGGGTTGAATGAGCAGTTCTTC.

V is TRBV7-6 and J is TRBJ1-1; D is undetermined. V shed 2 bases and J shed 7 bases, with 11 bases lying between them. The germline CDR1 and CDR2 sequences are SGHVS and FNYEAQ. This CDR3 region has 13 residues. Written as DNA, the CDR3 is TGTGCCAGCAGCTTAAACCGCGGGAGTGAAGCTTTCTTT. This codes for CASSLNRGSEAFF.

V is TRBV29-1 and J is TRBJ1-1; 7 nucleotides line up with TRBD1. Germline V gene lookup returns CDR1 SQVTM and CDR2 ANQGSEA. The CDR3 totals 10 residues. The V and J ends lost 6 bases and 8 bases, in that order; junction bases with no gene match: 3. This CDR3 is CSVGQSEAFF. The CDR3 coding sequence is TGCAGCGTGGGACAGTCAGAAGCTTTCTTT.

J is TRBJ1-5 and V is TRBV2; the match to TRBD1 covers 9 bases. The CDR3 is made up of 14 amino acids. Germline V gives CDR1 SNHLY, CDR2 FYNNEI. Trimming cost V 5 bases and J 7 bases; bases outside gene matches: 6. The chain's CDR3 is CASSSWTGDQPQHF. The CDR3 region has the DNA TGTGCCAGCAGTTCCTGGACAGGGGACCAGCCCCAGCATTTT. Looking up the rest from reference TRBV2 and TRBJ1-5 gives the full variable domain: EPEVTQTPSHQVTQMGQEVILRCVPISNHLYFYWYRQILGQKVEFLVSFYNNEISEKSEIFDDQFSVERPDGSNFTLKIRSTKLEDSAMYFCASSSWTGDQPQHFGDGTRLSIL.

The chain couples TRBV29-1 to TRBJ2-5; TRBD1 or TRBD2 may be the D gene (5 bases each). The V gene's germline CDR1 is SQVTM and CDR2 ANQGSEA. The CDR3 totals 14 residues. The ends were cut back, 3 bases at V and 5 bases at J, with 16 bases in the middle. DNA of the CDR3: TGCAGCGTTGACCGGCAGGGAGCCATGGAGACCCAGTACTTC. Translating it yields CSVDRQGAMETQYF.

This clonotype was recorded at least ten times. This rearrangement joins TRBV10-3 to TRBJ2-1; 9 bases are a match to TRBD1. The CDR3 runs to 15 residues. V was clipped by 2 bases and J by 6 bases; unmatched bases: 5. The V gene's germline CDR1 is ENHRY and CDR2 SYGVKD. This CDR3 is CAISEAGTGINEQFF. The DNA of the CDR3 is TGTGCCATCAGTGAGGCGGGGACAGGGATCAATGAGCAGTTCTTC.

This clonotype was detected a few times. The genes are TRBV12-3 or TRBV12-4 and TRBJ2-1; unclear D gene. The CDR3 sequence is 11 residues long. Trimming stripped 2 bases from V and 10 bases from J, with 6 bases between. The CDR3 DNA is TGTGCCAGCAGTTTACGCCTCGAGCAGTTCTTC. It translates to CASSLRLEQFF.

This clonotype has only a few counts. V usage is TRBV7-2 and J usage is TRBJ2-7; D not resolved. The CDR3 is 15 residues long. The germline V gene has CDR1 SGHTA and CDR2 FQGNSA. Trimming pared 1 base from V and 2 bases from J, leaving 12 bases between. CDR3 residues: CASSLGANDPYEQYV. The DNA for the CDR3 is TGTGCCAGCAGCTTAGGAGCTAACGACCCCTACGAGCAGTACGTC.

The rearrangement links TRBV7-6 to TRBJ2-1; TRBD1 matches at 10 bases. Germline values: CDR1 SGHVS, CDR2 FNYEAQ. This CDR3 comprises 15 residues. Trimming cost V 4 bases and J 7 bases; bases outside gene matches: 7. As DNA, the CDR3 is TGTGCCAGCAGCTGGGGACAGGGGTTAGGGAATGAGCAGTTCTTC. It yields the protein CASSWGQGLGNEQFF.

The chain recombines TRBV4-3 with TRBJ1-2; D gene ambiguous. This CDR3 has 14 residues. Germline V gene lookup returns CDR1 LGHNA and CDR2 YSLEER. The ends were cut back, 5 bases at V and 4 bases at J, with 14 bases in the middle. The CDR3: CASSEREGTYGYTF. CDR3 in DNA: TGCGCCAGCAGCGAGCGGGAGGGTACCTATGGCTACACCTTC.

This sequence joins TRBV19 and TRBJ2-4; D is unresolved. V was trimmed by 7 bases and J by 0 bases, leaving 13 bases between them. Per the germline V gene, CDR1 is LNHDA and CDR2 is SQIVND (reference sequence). CDR3 length: 15 amino acids. The DNA for the CDR3 is TGTGCCAGTAATCAACCGCTATTAGCCAAAAACATTCAGTACTTC. Translation: CASNQPLLAKNIQYF.

The chain is built from TRBV29-1 and TRBJ2-7, with a weak D call TRBD1 (6 bases). The CDR3 is 12 residues long. Trimming left V 4 bases short and J 0 bases short, with 7 bases between. In germline, CDR1 is SQVTM, CDR2 ANQGSEA. In DNA form, the CDR3 reads TGCAGCGTTGGGGACATCTCCTACGAGCAGTACTTC. It codes for CSVGDISYEQYF.

This clonotype has more than one count but fewer than ten. The rearrangement links TRBV7-6 to TRBJ2-2, with D perhaps assigned TRBD1 or TRBD2 (5 bases each). The CDR3 is 16 residues long. Germline loops: CDR1 SGHVS, CDR2 FNYEAQ. V lost 3 bases and J lost 1, with 12 bases in between. In DNA, the CDR3 is TGTGCCAGCAGCTTCCGAGGGGATATGAACACCGGGGAGCTGTTTTTT. Its protein product is CASSFRGDMNTGELFF.

This clonotype was seen a handful of times. The V gene is TRBV24-1, the J gene TRBJ2-1, with 7 bases aligning to TRBD1. Germline V gives CDR1 KGHDR, CDR2 SFDVKD. V lost 2 bases, J lost 9 bases, and 6 bases stayed unmatched. CDR3 length: 14 residues. CDR3 amino acids: CATSDYDRVGEQFF. In DNA form, the CDR3 reads TGTGCCACCAGTGATTATGACAGGGTGGGTGAGCAGTTCTTC.

The chain employs TRBV5-4 and TRBJ2-7; 7 nucleotides agree with TRBD1. This CDR3 contains 16 residues. Trimming removed 3 bases from V and 4 bases from J; junction bases left unmatched: 13. CDR1 and CDR2 (germline): SGHNT, YYREEE (reference sequence). CDR3 DNA: TGTGCCAGCAGCTCCTGGGGTGTAGGGGGCCCATACGAGCAGTACTTC. Translation gives CASSSWGVGGPYEQYF.

Only a few counts were recorded for this clonotype. V gene TRBV7-2 combines with J gene TRBJ2-1; 11 positions match TRBD2. Germline trimming cut 1 base from V and 8 bases from J; bases unmatched to any gene: 7. Germline loops: CDR1 SGHTA, CDR2 FQGNSA. The CDR3 spans 16 residues. CDR3 in DNA: TGTGCCAGCAGCTTAGACGTCCCTAGCGGGAGGTATGAGCAGTTCTTC. Translating gives CASSLDVPSGRYEQFF.

The chain couples TRBV6-2 or TRBV6-3 to TRBJ2-1; 11 bases are a match to TRBD2. Trimming removed 9 bases from V and 5 bases from J; junction bases left unmatched: 6. CDR1 is MNHEY and CDR2 is SVGEGT in the germline V gene. This CDR3 comprises 14 residues. In DNA form, the CDR3 reads TGTGCCAGTAAGACTAGCGGGGTAAACAATGAGCAGTTCTTC. Translating gives CASKTSGVNNEQFF.

The chain carries TRBV5-1 and TRBJ2-5, with D maybe TRBD1 (6 bases). The germline V and J ends were trimmed by 4 bases and 4 bases, with 14 bases remaining between them. Germline-derived CDR1 and CDR2 are SGHRS and YFSETQ. This CDR3 has 14 amino acids. The CDR3, as DNA: TGCGCCAGCAGCCCCGCAGGGGAGATAGAGACCCAGTACTTC. It yields the protein CASSPAGEIETQYF.

A few counts support this clonotype. The V call is TRBV12-5, the J call TRBJ2-1; 9 bases are a match to TRBD2. This CDR3 is built from 16 residues. Germline-derived CDR1 and CDR2 are LGHNT and FRNRAP. J gave up 5 bases and V 3 bases, and 8 bases lay outside the gene matches. The CDR3 DNA sequence: TGTGCTAGTGGTTTCAGTAGCGGGGGTGTTCACAATGAGCAGTTCTTC. It codes for CASGFSSGGVHNEQFF.

This clonotype was detected a few times. The chain recombines TRBV7-6 with TRBJ2-4, with 7 bases lining up with TRBD1. V shed 4 bases, J shed 12 bases, and the junction held 15 bases outside the gene matches. The CDR3 runs 15 residues. Germline assignment: CDR1 SGHVS and CDR2 FNYEAQ. CDR3 region: CASSSGTVKGQTQYF. In DNA form, the CDR3 reads TGTGCCAGCAGCTCGGGGACAGTCAAGGGGCAGACTCAGTACTTC.

In DNA form, the CDR3 reads TGCAGTGCTAACATAGCGGGGAGCACAGATACGCAGTATTTT. This codes for CSANIAGSTDTQYF. The V call is TRBV20-1, the J call TRBJ2-3; 8 nucleotides match TRBD2. The CDR3 is 14 amino acids. Germline V gives CDR1 DFQATT, CDR2 SNEGSKA (reference sequence). J gave up 0 bases and V 4 bases, and 3 bases lay outside the gene matches.

The V call is TRBV5-1, the J call TRBJ1-2, with 9 bases identical to TRBD1. The V gene's germline CDR1 is SGHRS and CDR2 YFSETQ. This CDR3 is built from 14 residues. V lost 4 bases, J lost 3 bases, and 4 bases stayed unmatched. CDR3 sequence (DNA): TGCGCCAGCAGCATGGGACAGGGCGACTATGGCTACACCTTC. Translating it yields CASSMGQGDYGYTF. The full variable domain, with the rest looked up from reference TRBV5-1 and TRBJ1-2, is KAGVTQTPRYLIKTRGQQVTLSCSPISGHRSVSWYQQTPGQGLQFLFEYFSETQRNKGNFPGRFSGRQFSNSRSEMNVSTLELGDSALYLCASSMGQGDYGYTFGSGTRLTVV.

This clonotype showed up just a few times. The chain combines TRBV6-1 with TRBJ1-1, with D tentatively TRBD1 (6 bases). The V end was cut by 8 bases, the J end by 4 bases, with 11 bases between. This CDR3 contains 12 residues. Germline values: CDR1 MNHNS, CDR2 SASEGT. The CDR3 is CASLRGITEAFF. The CDR3 DNA reads as TGTGCCAGCCTTAGGGGGATCACTGAAGCTTTCTTT.

This clonotype was detected a few times. This rearrangement joins TRBV6-6 to TRBJ2-3; D unresolved. Per the germline V gene, CDR1 is MNHNY and CDR2 is SVGAGI (reference sequence). The CDR3 spans 16 residues. V shed 7 bases and J shed 0 bases, with 17 bases lying between them. CDR3 DNA: TGTGCCAGCATCCCCGTGGTACAACCTAGCACAGATACGCAGTATTTT. Its translation: CASIPVVQPSTDTQYF.

This clonotype appeared a few times. V gene TRBV6-2 or TRBV6-3 combines with J gene TRBJ1-5; no clear D. Trimming removed 2 bases from V and 7 bases from J, with 9 bases in between. Germline CDR1 and CDR2: MNHEY and SVGEGT. The CDR3 sequence is 13 residues long. The CDR3 reads CASSYGPSQPQHF. CDR3 coding DNA: TGTGCCAGCAGTTACGGTCCCTCCCAGCCCCAGCATTTT.

This chain links TRBV6-2 or TRBV6-3 with TRBJ2-3; 8 nucleotides agree with TRBD2. J lost 4 bases, V lost 2 bases, and 20 bases had no gene match. CDR1 is MNHEY, CDR2 SVGEGT, per germline. This CDR3 comprises 20 residues. Here the CDR3 reads CASSYGPVAGGSPVPDTQYF. As DNA, the CDR3 is TGTGCCAGCAGTTACGGGCCAGTCGCGGGGGGCTCGCCGGTCCCAGATACGCAGTATTTT.

CDR3 DNA: TGTGCCAGCAGTAGTGACAGGGGGGAATCACCCCTCCACTTT. Its protein is CASSSDRGESPLHF. The chain carries TRBV6-6 and TRBJ1-6; 9 nucleotides match TRBD1. The germline CDR1 and CDR2 sequences are MNHNY and SVGAGI (reference sequence). CDR3 size: 14 residues. The ends lost 5 bases at V and 10 bases at J; junction bases unmatched: 6.

This clonotype was seen a handful of times. The CDR3: CASSYWTSGAYNEQFF. The CDR3 nucleotides read TGTGCCAGCAGCTACTGGACTAGCGGGGCGTACAATGAGCAGTTCTTC. V and J are TRBV5-6 and TRBJ2-1; 12 nucleotides agree with TRBD2. CDR1 is SGHDT, CDR2 YYEEEE, per germline. V lost 3 bases and J lost 4; bases outside the gene matches: 5. The CDR3 runs 16 residues.